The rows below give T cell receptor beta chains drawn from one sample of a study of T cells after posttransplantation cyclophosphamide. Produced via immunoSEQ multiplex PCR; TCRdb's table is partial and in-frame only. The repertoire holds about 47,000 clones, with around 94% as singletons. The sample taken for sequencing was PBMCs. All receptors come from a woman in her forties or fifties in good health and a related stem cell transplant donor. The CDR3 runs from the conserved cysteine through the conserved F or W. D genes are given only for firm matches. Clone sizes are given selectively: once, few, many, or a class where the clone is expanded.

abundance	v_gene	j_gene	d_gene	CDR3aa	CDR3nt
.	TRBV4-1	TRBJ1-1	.	CASSLDEENTEAFF	TGCGCCAGCAGCTTAGATGAGGAGAACACTGAAGCTTTCTTT
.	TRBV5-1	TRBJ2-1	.	CASSLVGGGSNEQFF	TGCGCCAGCAGCTTGGTTGGGGGAGGCTCCAATGAGCAGTTCTTC
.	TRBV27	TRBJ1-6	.	CASSLRNSPLHF	TGTGCCAGCAGTTTGAGGAATTCACCCCTCCACTTT
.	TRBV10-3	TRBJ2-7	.	CAISGGRIYTYEQYF	TGTGCCATCAGTGGGGGCAGGATTTACACCTACGAGCAGTACTTC
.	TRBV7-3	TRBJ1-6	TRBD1	CASSPSSDRAYSPLHF	TGTGCCAGCAGCCCCTCTTCCGACAGGGCCTATTCACCCCTCCACTTT
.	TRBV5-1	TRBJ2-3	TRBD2	CASSHGTSGGAEDTQYF	TGCGCCAGCAGCCATGGGACTAGCGGGGGAGCGGAAGATACGCAGTATTTT
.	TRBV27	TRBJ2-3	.	CASSSASLASVEFSSTDTQYF	TGTGCCAGCAGTTCCGCCAGTCTTGCTAGCGTAGAGTTTTCTAGCACAGATACGCAGTATTTT
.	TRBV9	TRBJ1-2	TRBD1	CASSVGQYGYTF	TGTGCCAGCAGCGTGGGACAGTATGGCTACACCTTC
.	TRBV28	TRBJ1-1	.	CASSRYTGAFF	TGTGCCAGCAGTCGCTATACAGGAGCTTTCTTT
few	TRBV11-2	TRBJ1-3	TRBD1	CASSSRDRAFGNTIYF	TGTGCCAGCAGCTCCCGGGACAGGGCCTTTGGAAACACCATATATTTT
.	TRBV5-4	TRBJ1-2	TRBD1	CASSTPDREGGYTF	TGTGCCAGCAGCACTCCGGACAGGGAGGGTGGCTACACCTTC
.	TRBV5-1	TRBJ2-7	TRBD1	CASSLDRSYEQYF	TGCGCCAGCAGCCTGGACAGGTCCTACGAGCAGTACTTC
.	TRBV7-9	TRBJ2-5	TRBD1	CASKAKRQGGETQYF	TGTGCCAGCAAGGCGAAAAGACAGGGGGGGGAGACCCAGTACTTC
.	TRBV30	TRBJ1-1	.	CAWKGRGTRISSEAFF	TGTGCCTGGAAGGGGCGGGGGACCCGCATTAGTTCTGAAGCTTTCTTT
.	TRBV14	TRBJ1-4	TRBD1	CASSQLQGNVEKLFF	TGTGCCAGCAGCCAACTACAGGGGAATGTTGAAAAACTGTTTTTT
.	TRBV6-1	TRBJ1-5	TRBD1	CASSWTGPDQPQHF	TGTGCCAGCAGTTGGACAGGGCCGGATCAGCCCCAGCATTTT
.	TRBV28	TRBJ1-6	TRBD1	CANSGGKSNSPLHF	TGTGCCAATTCAGGGGGCAAGTCCAATTCACCCCTCCACTTT
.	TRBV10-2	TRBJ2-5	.	CATQFLETQYF	TGCGCCACTCAGTTTCTCGAGACCCAGTACTTC
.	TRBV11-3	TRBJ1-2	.	CASSFGCYGYTF	TGTGCCAGCAGCTTCGGGTGCTATGGCTACACCTTC
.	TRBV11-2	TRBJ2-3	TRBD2	CASSRSGQRLATDTQYF	TGTGCCAGCAGCCGATCCGGTCAGAGACTAGCGACAGATACGCAGTATTTT
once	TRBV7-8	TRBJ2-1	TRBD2	CASSLRFSGGDNEQFF	TGTGCCAGCAGCCTCCGATTTAGCGGGGGGGACAATGAGCAGTTCTTC
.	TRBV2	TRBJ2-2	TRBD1	CASLAGTANTGELFF	TGTGCCAGCTTAGCCGGGACAGCGAACACCGGGGAGCTGTTTTTT
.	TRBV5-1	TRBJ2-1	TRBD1	CASSPGGTGQNEQFF	TGCGCCAGCAGCCCTGGGGGGACAGGACAGAATGAGCAGTTCTTC
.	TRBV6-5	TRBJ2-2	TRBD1	CASSWDRGVGELFF	TGTGCCAGCAGTTGGGACAGGGGGGTCGGGGAGCTGTTTTTT
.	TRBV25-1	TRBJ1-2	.	CASSGDPRGGGGYTF	TGTGCCAGCAGTGGAGACCCTCGGGGGGGCGGGGGCTACACCTTC
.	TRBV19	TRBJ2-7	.	CASSYRGTYEQYF	TGTGCCAGTAGTTATAGGGGTACCTACGAGCAGTACTTC
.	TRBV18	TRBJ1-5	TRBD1	CASSWTGHNQPQHF	TGTGCCAGCTCATGGACAGGGCACAATCAGCCCCAGCATTTT
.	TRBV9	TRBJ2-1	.	CASSVGQGLGNEQFF	TGTGCCAGCAGCGTAGGGCAGGGCCTTGGAAATGAGCAGTTCTTC
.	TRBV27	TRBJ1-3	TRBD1	CASRRQGPSGNTIYF	TGTGCCAGCAGGCGACAGGGACCCTCTGGAAACACCATATATTTT
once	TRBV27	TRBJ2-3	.	CASSLSLSWGEISSTDTQYF	TGTGCCAGCAGTTTATCGTTGTCCTGGGGAGAAATCTCTAGCACAGATACGCAGTATTTT
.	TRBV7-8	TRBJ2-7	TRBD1	CASSLRDSWNEQYF	TGTGCCAGCAGCCTCCGGGACAGTTGGAACGAGCAGTACTTC
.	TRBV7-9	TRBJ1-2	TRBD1	CASSSDDRGGYTF	TGTGCCAGCAGCTCGGACGACAGGGGTGGCTACACCTTC
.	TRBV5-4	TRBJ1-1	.	CASSRPQANTEAFF	TGTGCCAGCAGCCGTCCGCAGGCGAACACTGAAGCTTTCTTT
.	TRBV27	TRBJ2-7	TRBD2	CASSFLGLAGGGYEQYF	TGTGCCAGCAGTTTTCTAGGGCTAGCGGGAGGAGGGTACGAGCAGTACTTC
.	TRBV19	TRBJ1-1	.	CASSIETGNTEAFF	TGTGCCAGTAGTATCGAGACGGGGAACACTGAAGCTTTCTTT
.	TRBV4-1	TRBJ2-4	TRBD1	CASSPRTGRAKNIQYF	TGCGCCAGCAGCCCCCGGACAGGGAGGGCCAAAAACATTCAGTACTTC